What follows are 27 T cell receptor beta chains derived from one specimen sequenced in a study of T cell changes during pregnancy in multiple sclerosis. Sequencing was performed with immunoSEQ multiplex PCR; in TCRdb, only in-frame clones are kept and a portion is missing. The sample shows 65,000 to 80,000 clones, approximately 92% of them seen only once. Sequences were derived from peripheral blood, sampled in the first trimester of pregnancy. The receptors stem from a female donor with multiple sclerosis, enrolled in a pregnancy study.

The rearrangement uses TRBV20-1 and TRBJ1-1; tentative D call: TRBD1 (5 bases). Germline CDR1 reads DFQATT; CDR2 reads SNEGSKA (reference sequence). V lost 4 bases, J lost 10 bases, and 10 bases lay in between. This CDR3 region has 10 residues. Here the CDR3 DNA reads TGCAGTGCTACGGTAAGGGGAGCTTTCTTT. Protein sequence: CSATVRGAFF.

The CDR3 reads CASSLLAGADNEQFF. The DNA of the CDR3 is TGCGCCAGCAGCCTCCTAGCGGGAGCGGACAATGAGCAGTTCTTC. This sequence joins TRBV5-1 and TRBJ2-1; TRBD2 aligns across 10 bases. This CDR3 is built from 15 residues. CDR1 is SGHRS and CDR2 is YFSETQ in the germline V gene. The trim removed 4 bases at V and 5 bases at J, leaving 6 bases unmatched.

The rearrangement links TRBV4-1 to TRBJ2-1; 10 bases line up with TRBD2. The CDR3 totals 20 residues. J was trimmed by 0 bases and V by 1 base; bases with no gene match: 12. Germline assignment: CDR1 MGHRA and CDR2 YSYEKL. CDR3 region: CASSQGLLAGGKSSYNEQFF. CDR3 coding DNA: TGCGCCAGCAGCCAAGGGCTGTTAGCGGGGGGCAAAAGCTCCTACAATGAGCAGTTCTTC.

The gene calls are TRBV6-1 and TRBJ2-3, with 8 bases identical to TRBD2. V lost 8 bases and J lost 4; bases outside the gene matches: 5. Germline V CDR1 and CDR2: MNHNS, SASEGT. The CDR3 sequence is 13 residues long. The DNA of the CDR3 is TGTGCCAGCCTCCAAGCGGGAGCAGATACGCAGTATTTT. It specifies CASLQAGADTQYF.

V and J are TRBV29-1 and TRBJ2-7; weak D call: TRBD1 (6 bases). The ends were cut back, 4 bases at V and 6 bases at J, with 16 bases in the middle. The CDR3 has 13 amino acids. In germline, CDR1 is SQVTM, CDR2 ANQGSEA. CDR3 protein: CSVVQGTIGEQYF. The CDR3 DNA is TGCAGCGTTGTACAGGGCACAATCGGCGAGCAGTACTTC.

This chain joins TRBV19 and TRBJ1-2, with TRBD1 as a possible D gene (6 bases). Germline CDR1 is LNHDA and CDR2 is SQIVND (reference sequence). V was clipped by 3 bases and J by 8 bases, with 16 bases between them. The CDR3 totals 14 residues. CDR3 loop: CASSMWTALDGYTF. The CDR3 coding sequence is TGTGCCAGTAGTATGTGGACAGCCTTGGACGGCTACACCTTC.

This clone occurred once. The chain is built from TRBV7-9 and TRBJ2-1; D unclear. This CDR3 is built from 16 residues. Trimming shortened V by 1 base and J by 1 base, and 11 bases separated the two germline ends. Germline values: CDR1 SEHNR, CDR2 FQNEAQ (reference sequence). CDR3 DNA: TGTGCCAGCAGCTTAGGCGACATGGGTTCCTACAATGAGCAGTTCTTC. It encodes CASSLGDMGSYNEQFF.

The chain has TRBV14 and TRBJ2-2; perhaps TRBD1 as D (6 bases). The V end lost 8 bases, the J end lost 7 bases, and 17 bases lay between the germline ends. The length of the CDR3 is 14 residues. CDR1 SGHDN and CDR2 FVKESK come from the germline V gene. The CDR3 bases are TGTGCCAGCTCAGGGGTTCCGCAGGGCGGGGAGCTGTTTTTT. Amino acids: CASSGVPQGGELFF.

CDR3 nucleotides: TGCGCCAGCAGCCCTGGACAGCCGAACACTGAAGCTTTCTTT. This codes for CASSPGQPNTEAFF. This chain connects TRBV5-1 to TRBJ1-1; D may be TRBD1 (6 bases). The CDR3 is 14 amino acids. V lost 4 bases and J lost 1, with 11 bases in between. Germline CDR1 and CDR2: SGHRS and YFSETQ.

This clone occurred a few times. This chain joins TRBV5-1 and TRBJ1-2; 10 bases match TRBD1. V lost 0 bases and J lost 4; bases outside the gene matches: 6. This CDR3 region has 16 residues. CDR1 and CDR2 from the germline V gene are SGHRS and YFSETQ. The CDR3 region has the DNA TGCGCCAGCAGCTTGGAAGGGGACAGGGGTGGCTATGGCTACACCTTC. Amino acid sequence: CASSLEGDRGGYGYTF.

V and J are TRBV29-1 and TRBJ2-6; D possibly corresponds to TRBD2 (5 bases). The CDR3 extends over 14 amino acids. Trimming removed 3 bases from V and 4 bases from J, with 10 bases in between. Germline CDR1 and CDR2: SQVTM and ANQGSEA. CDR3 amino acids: CSVDGVPGANVLTF. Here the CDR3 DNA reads TGCAGCGTTGACGGGGTCCCCGGGGCCAACGTCCTGACTTTC.

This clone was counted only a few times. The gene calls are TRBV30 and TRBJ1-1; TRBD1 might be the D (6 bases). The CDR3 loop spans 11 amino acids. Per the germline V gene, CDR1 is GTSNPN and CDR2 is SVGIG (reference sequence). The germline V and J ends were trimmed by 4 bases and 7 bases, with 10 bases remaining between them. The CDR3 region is CAWKGGIEAFF. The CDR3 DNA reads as TGTGCCTGGAAGGGGGGGATTGAAGCTTTCTTT.

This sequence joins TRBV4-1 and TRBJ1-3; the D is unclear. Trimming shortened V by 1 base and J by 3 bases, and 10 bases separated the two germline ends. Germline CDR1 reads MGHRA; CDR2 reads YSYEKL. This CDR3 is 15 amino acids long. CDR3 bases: TGCGCCAGCAGCCAAGTAAGGACTAATGGAAACACCATATATTTT. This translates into CASSQVRTNGNTIYF.

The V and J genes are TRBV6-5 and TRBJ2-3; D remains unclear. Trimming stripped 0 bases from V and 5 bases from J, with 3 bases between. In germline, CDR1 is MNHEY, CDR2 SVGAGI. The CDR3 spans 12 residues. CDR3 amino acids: CASSYSLDTQYF. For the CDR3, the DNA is TGTGCCAGCAGTTACTCCTTAGATACGCAGTATTTT.

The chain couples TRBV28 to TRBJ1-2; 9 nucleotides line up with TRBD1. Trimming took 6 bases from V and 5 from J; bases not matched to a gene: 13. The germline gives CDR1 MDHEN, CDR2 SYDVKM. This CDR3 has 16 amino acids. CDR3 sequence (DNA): TGTGCCAGCAGCTCTAAAAACTCGGGACAGGGATATGGCTACACCTTC. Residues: CASSSKNSGQGYGYTF.

CDR3 amino acids: CATSIRSSGTEAFF. DNA of the CDR3: TGTGCCACCTCTATCCGGTCGTCGGGCACTGAAGCTTTCTTT. The chain joins TRBV19 to TRBJ1-1; D is uncertain. V lost 10 bases to trimming and J lost 4 bases, with 19 bases between them. In germline, CDR1 is LNHDA, CDR2 SQIVND (reference sequence). The length of the CDR3 is 14 residues.

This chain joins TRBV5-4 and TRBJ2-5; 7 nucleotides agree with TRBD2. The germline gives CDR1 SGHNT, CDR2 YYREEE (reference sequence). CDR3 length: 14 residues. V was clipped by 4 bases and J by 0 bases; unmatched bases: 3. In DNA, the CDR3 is TGTGCCAGCAGCCCCGGGACTAACCAAGAGACCCAGTACTTC. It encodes CASSPGTNQETQYF.

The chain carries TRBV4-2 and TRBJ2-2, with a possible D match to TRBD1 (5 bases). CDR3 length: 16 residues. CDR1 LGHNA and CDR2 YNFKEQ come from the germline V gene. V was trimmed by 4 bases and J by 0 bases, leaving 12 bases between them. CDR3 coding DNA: TGTGCCAGCAGCCTCAAGGTACAGGCGAACACCGGGGAGCTGTTTTTT. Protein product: CASSLKVQANTGELFF.

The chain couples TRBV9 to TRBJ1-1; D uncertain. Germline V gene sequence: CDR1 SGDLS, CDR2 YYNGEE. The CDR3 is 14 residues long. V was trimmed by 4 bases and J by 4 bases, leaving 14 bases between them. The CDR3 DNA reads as TGTGCCAGCAGCCTAACCGGTTCGGGCACTGAAGCTTTCTTT. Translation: CASSLTGSGTEAFF.

The CDR3 here is CASSWGGGPRSYEQYF. As DNA, the CDR3 is TGTGCCAGCAGCTGGGGCGGGGGTCCTCGATCCTACGAGCAGTACTTC. The V and J genes are TRBV7-9 and TRBJ2-7; TRBD2 matches 7 bases. From germline, CDR1 is SEHNR and CDR2 FQNEAQ (reference sequence). V lost 4 bases to trimming and J lost 1 base; unmatched junction nucleotides: 10. The CDR3 is made up of 16 amino acids.

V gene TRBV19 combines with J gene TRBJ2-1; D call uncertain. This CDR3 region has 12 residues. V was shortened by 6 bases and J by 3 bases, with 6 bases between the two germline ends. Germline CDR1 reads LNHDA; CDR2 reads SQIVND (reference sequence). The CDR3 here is CASRSYYNEQFF. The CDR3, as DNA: TGTGCCAGTAGGTCTTACTACAATGAGCAGTTCTTC. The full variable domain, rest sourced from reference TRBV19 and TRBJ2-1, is DGGITQSPKYLFRKEGQNVTLSCEQNLNHDAMYWYRQDPGQGLRLIYYSQIVNDFQKGDIAEGYSVSREKKESFPLTVTSAQKNPTAFYLCASRSYYNEQFFGPGTRLTVL.

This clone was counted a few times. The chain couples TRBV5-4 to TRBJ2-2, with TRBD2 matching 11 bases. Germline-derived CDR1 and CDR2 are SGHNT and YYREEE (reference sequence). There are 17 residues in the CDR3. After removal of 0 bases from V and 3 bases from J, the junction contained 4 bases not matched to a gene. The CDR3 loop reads CASSLVLAGAHTGELFF. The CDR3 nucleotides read TGTGCCAGCAGCTTGGTACTAGCGGGAGCCCACACCGGGGAGCTGTTTTTT.

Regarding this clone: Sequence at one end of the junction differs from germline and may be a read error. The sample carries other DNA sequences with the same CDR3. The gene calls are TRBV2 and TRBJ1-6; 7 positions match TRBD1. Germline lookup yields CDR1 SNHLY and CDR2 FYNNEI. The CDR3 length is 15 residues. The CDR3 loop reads CASRAMTGLNSPLHF. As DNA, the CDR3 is TGTGCCAGCAGGGCAATGACAGGGCTCAATTCGCCCCTCCACTTT.

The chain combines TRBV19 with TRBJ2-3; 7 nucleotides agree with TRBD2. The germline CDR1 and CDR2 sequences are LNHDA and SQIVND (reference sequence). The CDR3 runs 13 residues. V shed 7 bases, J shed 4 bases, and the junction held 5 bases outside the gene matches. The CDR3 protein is CASMGGGSDTQYF. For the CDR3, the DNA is TGTGCCAGTATGGGGGGGGGTTCAGATACGCAGTATTTT.

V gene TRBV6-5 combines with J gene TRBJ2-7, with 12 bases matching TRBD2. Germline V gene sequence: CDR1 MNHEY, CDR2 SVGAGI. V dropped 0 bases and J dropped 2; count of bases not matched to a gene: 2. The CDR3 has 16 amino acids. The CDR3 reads CASSYSRLAGAYEQYF. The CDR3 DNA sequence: TGTGCCAGCAGTTACTCTCGACTAGCGGGGGCCTACGAGCAGTACTTC.

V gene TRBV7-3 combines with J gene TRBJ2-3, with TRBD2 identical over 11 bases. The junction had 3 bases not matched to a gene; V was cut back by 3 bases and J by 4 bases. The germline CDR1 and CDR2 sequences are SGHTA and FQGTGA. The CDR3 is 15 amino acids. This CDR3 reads CASSLTSGMADTQYF. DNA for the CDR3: TGTGCCAGCAGCTTGACTAGCGGGATGGCAGATACGCAGTATTTT.

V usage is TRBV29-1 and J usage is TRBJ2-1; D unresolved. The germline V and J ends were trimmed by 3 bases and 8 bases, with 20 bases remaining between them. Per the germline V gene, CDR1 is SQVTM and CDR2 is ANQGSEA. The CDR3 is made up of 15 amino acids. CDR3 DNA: TGCAGCGTTGACGTCCGCAGGAAATCTCTCTATGAGCAGTTCTTC. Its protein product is CSVDVRRKSLYEQFF.